This T cell receptor (beta chain) was retrieved from a study of long-term antiretroviral therapy in people with HIV. Study findings and constraints: Following ART, diversity rose but still fell short of transplant donor controls. No data were available on ART adherence, viral resistance or therapy changes. Pre-ART expanded TRB clones stayed dominant throughout, though often decreasing after ART.

Germline V gene lookup returns CDR1 LGHNA and CDR2 YSLEER. Between the trimmed V and J ends, which lost 4 bases and 1 base, there was a span of 25 bases. The CDR3 totals 20 residues. On this clone itself: The antigen is unknown.

It was in the United States that all participants with HIV were treated. Researchers report immunoSEQ v3.0 was run at survey level. Profiling relied on immunoSEQ multiplex PCR, and the TCRdb table lists in-frame clones only, not all of them. The sample lists over 15,000 clones; 75% to 85% were seen once. This sample comprised unsorted PBMCs, obtained 0.1 years before starting antiretroviral therapy. This chain uses TRBV4-3 with TRBJ2-2; perhaps TRBD2 as D (7 bases). The sequence was collected from a man aged 18 to 29 with HIV. CDR3 amino acids: CASSPRGGAGIGLNTGELFF. The CDR3 DNA reads TGCGCCAGCAGCCCTCGAGGGGGGGCAGGAATAGGACTGAACACCGGGGAGCTGTTTTTT.